This passage covers 15 T cell receptor beta chains from one sample sequenced in a study of shared clonotypes between healthy human individuals. Naive-designated CD8 cells lacked CD45RO, were positively enriched for CCR7, and omitted terminally differentiated effector memory CD45RA+ cells. Clones were sequenced by immunoSEQ multiplex PCR, and TCRdb holds only the in-frame ones, with some missing. The sample has approximately 1.9 million clones; just under 95% are singletons. Sequencing was performed on naive CD8+ T cells from PBMCs. The receptors originated from a man between 18 and 35 years old in good health. Some clones in this sample may be carry-over from other donors' samples.

This chain connects TRBV7-2 to TRBJ2-1; 7 positions agree with TRBD1. This CDR3 has 15 residues. V lost 5 bases, J lost 3 bases, and 7 bases stayed unmatched. Germline V lookup: CDR1 SGHTA, CDR2 FQGNSA. CDR3 coding DNA: TGTGCCAGCAGCCCCCACAGGGGATACTACAATGAGCAGTTCTTC. Translation: CASSPHRGYYNEQFF. The full variable domain, completed using reference TRBV7-2 and TRBJ2-1, is GAGVSQSPSNKVTEKGKDVELRCDPISGHTALYWYRQSLGQGLEFLIYFQGNSAPDKSGLPSDRFSAERTGGSVSTLTIQRTQQEDSAVYLCASSPHRGYYNEQFFGPGTRLTVL.

Here the CDR3 reads CASSPGTGRSSTDTQYF. The CDR3 bases are TGTGCCAGCAGCCCCGGGACAGGGCGATCTAGCACAGATACGCAGTATTTT. V usage is TRBV7-6 and J usage is TRBJ2-3; 9 positions agree with TRBD1. The CDR3 has 17 residues. V dropped 5 bases and J dropped 0; count of bases not matched to a gene: 9. Germline CDR1 reads SGHVS; CDR2 reads FNYEAQ.

The genes are TRBV5-6 and TRBJ2-7; D unclear. The germline V and J ends were trimmed by 1 base and 6 bases, with 14 bases remaining between them. Germline V gene lookup returns CDR1 SGHDT and CDR2 YYEEEE. This CDR3 spans 14 amino acids. CDR3 protein: CASSLSGRPTEQYF. In DNA form, the CDR3 reads TGTGCCAGCAGCTTGTCGGGCCGACCGACCGAGCAGTACTTC.

V usage is TRBV27 and J usage is TRBJ2-1; 12 bases agree with TRBD1. The CDR3 has 16 residues. J lost 8 bases, V lost 4 bases, and 9 bases had no gene match. The germline gives CDR1 MNHEY, CDR2 SMNVEV (reference sequence). The CDR3 reads CASSWRDRGRVHEQFF. The DNA for the CDR3 is TGTGCCAGCAGTTGGAGGGACAGGGGGCGCGTCCATGAGCAGTTCTTC.

The chain links TRBV5-1 to TRBJ2-5, with D unclear. The CDR3 is made up of 14 amino acids. The V and J ends lost 4 bases and 1 base respectively, with 11 bases between them. Germline loops: CDR1 SGHRS, CDR2 YFSETQ. Here the CDR3 DNA reads TGCGCCAGCAGCCTATGGACCTTCCAAGAGACCCAGTACTTC. It yields the protein CASSLWTFQETQYF.

The chain has TRBV5-8 and TRBJ2-7, with a possible D match to TRBD1 (6 bases). The V and J ends lost 3 bases and 1 base respectively, with 17 bases between them. Germline V gene sequence: CDR1 SGHTS, CDR2 YDEGEE. This CDR3 is 16 amino acids long. The CDR3 protein is CASSWGLGDISYEQYF. The DNA of the CDR3 is TGTGCCAGCAGCTGGGGGCTGGGCGACATTTCCTACGAGCAGTACTTC.

V and J are TRBV7-8 and TRBJ2-7, with 7 bases fitting TRBD2. CDR3 length: 15 residues. Germline values: CDR1 SGHVS, CDR2 FQNEAQ. Germline trimming cut 5 bases from V and 4 bases from J; bases unmatched to any gene: 11. CDR3 protein: CASSEGGQTTYEQYF. In DNA, the CDR3 is TGTGCCAGCAGCGAGGGAGGGCAGACGACATACGAGCAGTACTTC.

The rearrangement links TRBV7-9 to TRBJ1-3, with no clear D. Germline CDR1 reads SEHNR; CDR2 reads FQNEAQ (reference sequence). This CDR3 is built from 17 residues. V was clipped by 5 bases and J by 0 bases, with 17 bases between them. The CDR3 sequence: CASSPADRLVSGNTIYF. The DNA of the CDR3 is TGTGCCAGCAGCCCGGCCGACCGCCTCGTCTCTGGAAACACCATATATTTT.

The chain combines TRBV5-1 with TRBJ2-1; D uncertain. V was pared by 0 bases and J by 0 bases, with 13 bases between. The CDR3 covers 17 residues. Looked up from germline, CDR1 is SGHRS and CDR2 is YFSETQ. CDR3: CASSLESSISSYNEQFF. CDR3 nucleotides: TGCGCCAGCAGCTTGGAATCCTCAATCAGCTCCTACAATGAGCAGTTCTTC.

This clone was observed once. The chain carries TRBV15 and TRBJ1-1; D possibly corresponds to TRBD1 (6 bases). CDR1 LNHNV and CDR2 YYDKDF come from the germline V gene (reference sequence). The CDR3 covers 12 residues. V was shortened by 7 bases and J by 1 base, with 7 bases between the two germline ends. The CDR3, as DNA: TGTGCCACCACAGGGGAGAACACTGAAGCTTTCTTT. This codes for CATTGENTEAFF.

This rearrangement joins TRBV27 to TRBJ2-2; 9 bases agree with TRBD1. After removal of 5 bases from V and 6 bases from J, the junction contained 10 bases not matched to a gene. This CDR3 comprises 16 residues. The germline V gene encodes CDR1 MNHEY and CDR2 SMNVEV (reference sequence). CDR3: CASSDNRGLMAGELFF. The CDR3 region has the DNA TGTGCCAGCAGTGATAACAGGGGGCTGATGGCCGGGGAGCTGTTTTTT.

This clone was seen only a few times. V and J are TRBV10-1 and TRBJ1-2; no firm D call. CDR1 WNHNN and CDR2 SYGVQD come from the germline V gene (reference sequence). V was shortened by 7 bases and J by 0 bases, with 6 bases between the two germline ends. The CDR3 totals 12 residues. The CDR3 sequence is CASNGTNYGYTF. As DNA, the CDR3 is TGCGCCAGCAATGGCACTAACTATGGCTACACCTTC.

This clone has more than one count but fewer than ten. J is TRBJ1-1 and V is TRBV27, with D unresolved. The V end lost 2 bases, the J end lost 1 base, and 8 bases lay between the germline ends. The CDR3 has 14 residues. Germline loops: CDR1 MNHEY, CDR2 SMNVEV (reference sequence). CDR3 region: CASSLAATNTEAFF. The CDR3 bases are TGTGCCAGCAGTTTAGCGGCGACGAACACTGAAGCTTTCTTT.

The chain recombines TRBV18 with TRBJ1-1; perhaps TRBD1 as D (5 bases). Germline-derived CDR1 and CDR2 are KGHSH and LQKENI. There are 20 residues in the CDR3. V gave up 0 bases and J gave up 5 bases, with 28 bases separating them. The chain's CDR3 is CASSPPKGSGGKESNTEAFF. The CDR3 nucleotides are TGTGCCAGCTCACCACCGAAAGGGAGTGGGGGAAAGGAGTCGAATACTGAAGCTTTCTTT.

The rearrangement uses TRBV7-8 and TRBJ1-2, with TRBD1 matching 8 bases. Germline assignment: CDR1 SGHVS and CDR2 FQNEAQ. The CDR3 contains 16 residues. V shed 5 bases and J 4 bases; nucleotides not matched to a gene: 12. The CDR3 nucleotides are TGTGCCAGCAGCCCGTCCCGGGACAGGATTTTCTATGGCTACACCTTC. Translating gives CASSPSRDRIFYGYTF.